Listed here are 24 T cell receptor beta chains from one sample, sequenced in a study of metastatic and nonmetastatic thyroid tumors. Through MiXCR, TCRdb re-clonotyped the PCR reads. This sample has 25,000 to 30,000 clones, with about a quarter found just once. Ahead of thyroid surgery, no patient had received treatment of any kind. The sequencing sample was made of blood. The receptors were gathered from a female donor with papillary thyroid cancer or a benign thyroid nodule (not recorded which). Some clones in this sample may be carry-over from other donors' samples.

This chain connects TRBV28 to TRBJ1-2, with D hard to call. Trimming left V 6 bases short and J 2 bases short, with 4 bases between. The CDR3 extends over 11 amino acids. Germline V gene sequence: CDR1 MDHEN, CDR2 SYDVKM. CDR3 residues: CASRVNYGYTF. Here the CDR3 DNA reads TGTGCCAGCAGGGTGAACTATGGCTACACCTTC.

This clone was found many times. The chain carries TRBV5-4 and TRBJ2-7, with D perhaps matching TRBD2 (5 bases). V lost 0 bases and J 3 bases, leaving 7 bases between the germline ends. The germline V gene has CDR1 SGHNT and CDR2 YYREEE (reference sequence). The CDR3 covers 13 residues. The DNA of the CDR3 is TGTGCCAGCAGCTTGGTTGAGGGCTACGAGCAGTACTTC. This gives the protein CASSLVEGYEQYF.

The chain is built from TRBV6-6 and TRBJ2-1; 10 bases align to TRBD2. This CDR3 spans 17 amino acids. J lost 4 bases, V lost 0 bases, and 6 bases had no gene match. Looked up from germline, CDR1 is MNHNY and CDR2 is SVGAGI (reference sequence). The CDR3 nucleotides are TGTGCCAGCAGTTACTCTGCCCTAGCGGGGGTATACAATGAGCAGTTCTTC. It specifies CASSYSALAGVYNEQFF.

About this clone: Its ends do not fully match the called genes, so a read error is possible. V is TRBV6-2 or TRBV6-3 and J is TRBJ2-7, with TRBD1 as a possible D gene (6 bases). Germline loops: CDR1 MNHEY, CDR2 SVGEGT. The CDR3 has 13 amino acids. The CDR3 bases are TGTGCCAGCAGCCAAACCAGGGGCTCCGAGCAGTATTTC. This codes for CASSQTRGSEQYF.

In DNA form, the CDR3 reads TGTGCCACCAGTGACCCGGCTCGGGGCCCAGAAGCTTTCTTT. It translates to CATSDPARGPEAFF. The chain links TRBV24-1 to TRBJ2-2; possibly TRBD1 for D (5 bases). The tail of the sequence fits TRBJ1-1 better, so the J call may be wrong. The CDR3 extends over 14 amino acids. Germline assignment: CDR1 KGHDR and CDR2 SFDVKD.

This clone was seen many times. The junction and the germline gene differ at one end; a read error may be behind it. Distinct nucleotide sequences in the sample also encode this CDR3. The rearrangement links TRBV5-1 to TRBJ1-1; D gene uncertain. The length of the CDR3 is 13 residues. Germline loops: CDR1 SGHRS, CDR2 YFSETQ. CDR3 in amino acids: CASSSTAEYEAFF. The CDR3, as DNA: TGCGCCAGCAGCTCGACGGCAGAGTATGAAGCCTTCTTT. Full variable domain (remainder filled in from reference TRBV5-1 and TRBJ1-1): KAGVTQTPRYLIKTRGQQVTLSCSPISGHRSVSWYQQTPGQGLQFLFEYFSETQRNKGNFPGRFSGRQFSNSRSEMNVSTLELGDSALYLCASSSTAEYEAFFGQGTRLTVV.

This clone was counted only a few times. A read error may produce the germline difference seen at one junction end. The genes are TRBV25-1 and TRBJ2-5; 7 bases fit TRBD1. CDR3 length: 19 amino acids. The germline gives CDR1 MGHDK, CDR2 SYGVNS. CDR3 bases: TGTGCCAGCAGTGCCTTGCAAAGCCCCGGGACAGTGGTCCAAGTGACCCAGTACTTC. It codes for CASSALQSPGTVVQVTQYF.

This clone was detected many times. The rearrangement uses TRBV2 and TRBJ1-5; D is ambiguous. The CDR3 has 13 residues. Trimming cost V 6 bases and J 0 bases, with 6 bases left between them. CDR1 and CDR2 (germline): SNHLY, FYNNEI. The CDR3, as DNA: TGTGCCAGCAGCGGAGATAGCAATCAGCCCCAGCATTTT. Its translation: CASSGDSNQPQHF.

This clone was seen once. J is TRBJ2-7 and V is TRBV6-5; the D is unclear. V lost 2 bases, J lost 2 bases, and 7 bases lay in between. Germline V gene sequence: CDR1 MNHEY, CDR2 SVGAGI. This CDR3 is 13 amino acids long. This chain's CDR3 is CASSYRMAYEQYF. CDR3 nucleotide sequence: TGTGCCAGCAGTTACCGGATGGCCTACGAGCAGTACTTC.

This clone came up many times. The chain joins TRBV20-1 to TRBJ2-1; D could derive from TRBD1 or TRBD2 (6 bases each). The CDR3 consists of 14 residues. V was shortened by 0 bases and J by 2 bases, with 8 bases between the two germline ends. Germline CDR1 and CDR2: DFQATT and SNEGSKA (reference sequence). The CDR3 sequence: CSAREGGTYNEQFF. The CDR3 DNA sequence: TGCAGTGCTAGAGAAGGGGGGACCTACAATGAGCAGTTCTTC.

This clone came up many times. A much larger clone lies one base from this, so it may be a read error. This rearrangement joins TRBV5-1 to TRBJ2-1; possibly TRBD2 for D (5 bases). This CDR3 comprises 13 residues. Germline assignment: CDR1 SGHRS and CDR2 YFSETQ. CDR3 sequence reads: CASSFQAGTEQLF. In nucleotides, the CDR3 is TGCGCCAGCAGCTTTCAGGCGGGTACTGAGCAGCTCTTC.

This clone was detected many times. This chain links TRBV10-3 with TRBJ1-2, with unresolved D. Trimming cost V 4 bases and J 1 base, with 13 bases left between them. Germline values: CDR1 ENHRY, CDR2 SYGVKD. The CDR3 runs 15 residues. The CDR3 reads CAISVGGGDNYGYTF. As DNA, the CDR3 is TGTGCCATCAGTGTTGGAGGAGGAGATAACTATGGCTACACCTTC.

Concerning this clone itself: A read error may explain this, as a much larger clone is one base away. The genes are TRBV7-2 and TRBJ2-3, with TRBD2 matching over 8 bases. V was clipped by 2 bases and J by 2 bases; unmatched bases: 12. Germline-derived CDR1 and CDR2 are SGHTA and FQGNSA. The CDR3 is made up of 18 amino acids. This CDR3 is CASSLSAIGRGYTDTQYF. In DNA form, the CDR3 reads TGTGCCAGCAGCTTATCGGCCATCGGGAGGGGGTACACAGATACGCAGTATTTT.

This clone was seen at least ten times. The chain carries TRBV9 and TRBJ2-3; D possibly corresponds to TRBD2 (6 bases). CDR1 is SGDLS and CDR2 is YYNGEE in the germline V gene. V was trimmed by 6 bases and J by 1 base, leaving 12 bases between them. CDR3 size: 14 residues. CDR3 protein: CASNKAGGTDTQYF. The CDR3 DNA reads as TGTGCCAGCAACAAAGCGGGTGGCACAGATACGCAGTATTTT.

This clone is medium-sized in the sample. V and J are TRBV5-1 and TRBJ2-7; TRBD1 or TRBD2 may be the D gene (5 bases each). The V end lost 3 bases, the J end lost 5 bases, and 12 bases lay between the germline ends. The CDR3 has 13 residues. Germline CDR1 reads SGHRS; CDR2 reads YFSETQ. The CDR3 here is CASSSVGEHEQYF. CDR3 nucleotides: TGCGCCAGCAGCTCCGTGGGGGAGCACGAGCAGTACTTC.

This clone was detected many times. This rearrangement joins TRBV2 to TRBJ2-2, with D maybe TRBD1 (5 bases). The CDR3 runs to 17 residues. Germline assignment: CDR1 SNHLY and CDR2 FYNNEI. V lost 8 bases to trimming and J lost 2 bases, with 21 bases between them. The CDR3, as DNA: TGTGCCAGCGAGTGGGGCACTGGGGCTGGCAACACCGGGGAGCTGTTTTTT. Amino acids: CASEWGTGAGNTGELFF.

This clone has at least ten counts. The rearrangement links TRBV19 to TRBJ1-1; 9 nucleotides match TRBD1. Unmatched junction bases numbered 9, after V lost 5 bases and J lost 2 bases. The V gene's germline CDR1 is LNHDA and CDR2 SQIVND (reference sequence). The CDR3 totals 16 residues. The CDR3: CASSRRTGATNTEAFF. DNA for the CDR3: TGTGCCAGTAGTCGGCGGACAGGGGCGACTAACACTGAAGCTTTCTTT.

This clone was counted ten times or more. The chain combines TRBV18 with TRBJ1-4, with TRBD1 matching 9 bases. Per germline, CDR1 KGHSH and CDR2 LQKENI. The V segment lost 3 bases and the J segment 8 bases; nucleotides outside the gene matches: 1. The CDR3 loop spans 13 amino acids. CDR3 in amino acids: CASSPGQGEKLFF. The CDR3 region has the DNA TGTGCCAGCTCACCTGGACAGGGGGAAAAACTGTTTTTT.

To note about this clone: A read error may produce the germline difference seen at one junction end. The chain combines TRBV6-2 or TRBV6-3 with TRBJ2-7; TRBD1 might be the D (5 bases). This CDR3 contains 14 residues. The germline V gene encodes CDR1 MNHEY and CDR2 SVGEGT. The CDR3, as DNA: TGTGCCAGCAGTTACCGGACATGCGGTAACGATCAGTACTTC. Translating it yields CASSYRTCGNDQYF.

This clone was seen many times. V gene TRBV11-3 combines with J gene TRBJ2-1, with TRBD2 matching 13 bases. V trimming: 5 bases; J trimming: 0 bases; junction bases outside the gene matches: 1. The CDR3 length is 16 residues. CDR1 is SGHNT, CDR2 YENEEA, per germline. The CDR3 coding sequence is TGTGCCAGCAGCCGGACTAGCGGGGGCTCCTACAATGAGCAGTTCTTC. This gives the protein CASSRTSGGSYNEQFF.

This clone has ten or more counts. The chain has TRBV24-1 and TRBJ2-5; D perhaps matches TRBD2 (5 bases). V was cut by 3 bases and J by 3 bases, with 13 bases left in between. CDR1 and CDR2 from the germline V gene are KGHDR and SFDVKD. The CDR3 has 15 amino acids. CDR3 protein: CATSDPRVGEETQYF. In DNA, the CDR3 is TGTGCCACCAGTGATCCCCGGGTGGGAGAAGAGACCCAGTACTTC.

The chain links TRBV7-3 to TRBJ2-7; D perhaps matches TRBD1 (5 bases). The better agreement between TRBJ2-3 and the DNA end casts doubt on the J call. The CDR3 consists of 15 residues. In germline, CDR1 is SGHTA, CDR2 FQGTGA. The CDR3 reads CASSLTVKGVDTQYF. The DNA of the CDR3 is TGTGCCAGCAGCTTAACGGTGAAAGGGGTGGATACGCAGTATTTT.

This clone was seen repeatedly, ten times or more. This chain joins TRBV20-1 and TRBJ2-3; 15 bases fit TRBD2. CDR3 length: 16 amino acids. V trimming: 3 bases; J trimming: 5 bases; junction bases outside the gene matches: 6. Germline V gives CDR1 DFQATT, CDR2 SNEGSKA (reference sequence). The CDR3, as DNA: TGCAGTGCTAGTTATGGACTAGCGGGAGGGGTAGATACGCAGTATTTT. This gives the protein CSASYGLAGGVDTQYF.

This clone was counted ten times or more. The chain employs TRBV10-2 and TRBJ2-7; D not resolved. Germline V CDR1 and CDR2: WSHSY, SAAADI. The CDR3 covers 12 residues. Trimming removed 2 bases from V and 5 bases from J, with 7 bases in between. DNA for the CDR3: TGCGCCAGCAGTGAGCCCAGTAACGAGCAGTACTTC. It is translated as CASSEPSNEQYF.